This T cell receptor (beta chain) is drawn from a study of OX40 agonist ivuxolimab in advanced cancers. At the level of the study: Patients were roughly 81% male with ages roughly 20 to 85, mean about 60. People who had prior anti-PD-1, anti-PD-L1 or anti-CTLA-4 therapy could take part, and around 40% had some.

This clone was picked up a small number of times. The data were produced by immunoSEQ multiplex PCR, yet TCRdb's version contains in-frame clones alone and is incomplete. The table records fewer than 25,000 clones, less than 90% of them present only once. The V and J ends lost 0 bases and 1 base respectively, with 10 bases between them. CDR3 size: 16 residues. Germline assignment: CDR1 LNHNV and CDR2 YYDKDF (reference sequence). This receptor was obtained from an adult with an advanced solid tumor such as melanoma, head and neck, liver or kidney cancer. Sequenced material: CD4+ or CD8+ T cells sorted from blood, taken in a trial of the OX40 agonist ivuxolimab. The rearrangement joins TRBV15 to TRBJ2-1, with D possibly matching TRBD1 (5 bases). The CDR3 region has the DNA TGTGCCACCAGCAGAGATAATCCAGGGTCCTACAATGAGCAGTTCTTC. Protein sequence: CATSRDNPGSYNEQFF.